This TCR beta chain comes out of a study of human T cells and chemical hapten exposure. Turning to the study itself: Sensitization involved placing 2% DPC onto a roughly 2 cm by roughly 2 cm region of upper inner arm skin. Patches that contained 0.01% DPC were applied to the upper back and read at 6 days.

Noted time point: patch test 1, 2 weeks after DPC sensitization. The treatment was: therapeutic diphenylcyclopropenone sensitization with weekly scalp DPC. Study-wide results and limits: Donor immune responses may differ from healthy people's, since all donors had alopecia.

This CDR3 has 15 amino acids. The V gene's germline CDR1 is DFQATT and CDR2 SNEGSKA (reference sequence). V lost 0 bases and J 10 bases, leaving 16 bases between the germline ends. Concerning this clonotype itself: Antigen specificity is unknown.

TCRdb reanalysed the RACE reads using MiXCR and keeps one entry per CDR3 protein. The data hold around 76,000 distinct CDR3 sequences, with approximately 12% observed a single time. The chain carries TRBV20-1 and TRBJ1-6, with unresolved D. The source of this sequence is a woman between 55 and 75 years old with alopecia areata. Some clones in this sample may be carry-over from other donors' samples. Source: whole blood, taken in connection with sensitization to the hapten diphenylcyclopropenone (DPC). CDR3 sequence reads: CSARDRQVPVSPLHF. CDR3 DNA sequence: TGCAGTGCTAGAGATCGGCAGGTCCCGGTGTCACCCCTCCACTTT.